The 20 T cell receptor beta chains below come from one sample, sequenced in a study of identical twins. TCRdb recomputed calls from the 5' RACE reads with MiXCR, one row per CDR3 protein. The sample lists around 530,000 distinct CDR3 sequences; around 15% were seen once. Another study also made use of these data, one on yellow fever vaccine responses in identical twins.

Sample: CD4+ T cells sorted from blood. The receptor set was obtained from a woman under 30 in good health.

There are a few counts of this clonotype. The rearrangement links TRBV20-1 to TRBJ2-6, with D unresolved. The ends were cut back, 3 bases at V and 0 bases at J, with 6 bases in the middle. The CDR3 is 14 residues long. Germline CDR1 and CDR2: DFQATT and SNEGSKA (reference sequence). CDR3: CSARDRSGANVLTF. The CDR3 coding sequence is TGCAGTGCTAGGGACCGCTCTGGGGCCAACGTCCTGACTTTC.

The rearrangement uses TRBV18 and TRBJ2-5; 7 nucleotides agree with TRBD1. The V and J ends lost 1 base and 3 bases, in that order; junction bases with no gene match: 2. The germline CDR1 and CDR2 sequences are KGHSH and LQKENI. The CDR3 covers 14 residues. The CDR3 DNA follows: TGTGCCAGCTCACCACAGGGGGCGGAAGAGACCCAGTACTTC. Its protein product is CASSPQGAEETQYF.

At least ten counts were recorded for this clonotype. CDR3: CATSDTSAPADTQYF. Written as DNA, the CDR3 is TGTGCCACCAGTGACACTAGCGCTCCCGCAGATACGCAGTATTTT. V is TRBV24-1 and J is TRBJ2-3; 7 bases line up with TRBD2. The CDR3 sequence is 15 residues long. Germline V gene data show CDR1 as KGHDR and CDR2 as SFDVKD. Germline trimming cut 4 bases from V and 4 bases from J; bases unmatched to any gene: 7.

This clonotype was observed a few times. The chain employs TRBV28 and TRBJ2-4; weak D call: TRBD2 (6 bases). Germline V gene sequence: CDR1 MDHEN, CDR2 SYDVKM. The CDR3 has 14 residues. Between the trimmed V and J ends, which lost 2 bases and 6 bases, there was a span of 11 bases. The chain's CDR3 is CASSLAGGGNIQYF. The DNA for the CDR3 is TGTGCCAGCAGTTTAGCCGGGGGTGGAAACATTCAGTACTTC.

The rearrangement joins TRBV7-9 to TRBJ2-5; D is possibly TRBD1 or TRBD2 (5 bases each). V dropped 10 bases and J dropped 2 bases, with 23 bases sitting between them. Germline V gene sequence: CDR1 SEHNR, CDR2 FQNEAQ (reference sequence). This CDR3 region has 16 residues. The CDR3 region is CAKSPFPGTDQETQYF. DNA of the CDR3: TGTGCCAAATCCCCATTTCCCGGGACCGATCAAGAGACCCAGTACTTC. The full variable domain, in which reference TRBV7-9 and TRBJ2-5 provide the parts outside the CDR3, is DTGVSQNPRHKITKRGQNVTFRCDPISEHNRLYWYRQTLGQGPEFLTYFQNEAQLEKSRLLSDRFSAERPKGSFSTLEIQRTEQGDSAMYLCAKSPFPGTDQETQYFGPGTRLLVL.

The chain has TRBV10-3 and TRBJ2-2; D not resolved. Germline V gene data show CDR1 as ENHRY and CDR2 as SYGVKD. The V end was cut by 3 bases, the J end by 0 bases, with 8 bases between. This CDR3 comprises 15 residues. The CDR3 protein is CAISEGGPNTGELFF. Written as DNA, the CDR3 is TGTGCCATCAGTGAAGGCGGACCGAACACCGGGGAGCTGTTTTTT.

This clonotype was picked up a small number of times. This rearrangement joins TRBV29-1 to TRBJ1-5; TRBD1 is a possible D gene (5 bases). The CDR3 has 12 residues. The germline V gene has CDR1 SQVTM and CDR2 ANQGSEA. The CDR3 bases are TGCAGTTGCGGGCAGGGCGATCAGCCCCAGCATTTT. Translated: CSCGQGDQPQHF. The full variable domain, rest sourced from reference TRBV29-1 and TRBJ1-5, is SAVISQKPSRDICQRGTSLTIQCQVDSQVTMMFWYRQQPGQSLTLIATANQGSEATYESGFVIDKFPISRPNLTFSTLTVSNMSPEDSSIYLCSCGQGDQPQHFGDGTRLSIL.

Only a few counts were recorded for this clonotype. The J gene is TRBJ2-3, the V gene TRBV3-1; D might be TRBD2 (6 bases). The V gene's germline CDR1 is LGHDT and CDR2 YNNKEL (reference sequence). V was shortened by 0 bases and J by 1 base, with 11 bases between the two germline ends. The CDR3 spans 16 residues. In DNA form, the CDR3 reads TGTGCCAGCAGCCAAGAACCGGCGGGACGCACAGATACGCAGTATTTT. Translated: CASSQEPAGRTDTQYF.

This sequence joins TRBV5-1 and TRBJ1-1, with 8 bases identical to TRBD1. With V trimmed by 4 bases and J by 3 bases, 5 bases remained unmatched. The CDR3 runs 14 residues. The germline V gene encodes CDR1 SGHRS and CDR2 YFSETQ. The CDR3 nucleotides are TGCGCCAGCAGCCCTGGACAGGGATACACTGAAGCTTTCTTT. It specifies CASSPGQGYTEAFF.

This clonotype occurred a few times. Since a much larger clone is just one base distant, this may be a read error. The chain recombines TRBV12-3 or TRBV12-4 with TRBJ2-7; the D is unclear. The length of the CDR3 is 14 residues. This CDR3 reads CVSSLSLGAYEQYF. CDR3 nucleotide sequence: TGTGTCAGCAGCCTCTCGCTAGGCGCCTACGAGCAGTACTTC.

This chain joins TRBV28 and TRBJ1-1; D is possibly TRBD1 (5 bases). Germline V gene sequence: CDR1 MDHEN, CDR2 SYDVKM. CDR3 length: 16 residues. V gave up 6 bases and J gave up 0 bases, with 17 bases separating them. The CDR3 DNA is TGTGCCAGCAGAATAGGCGGGGCCGGTATGAACACTGAAGCTTTCTTT. Translating it yields CASRIGGAGMNTEAFF. The full variable domain, with the rest looked up from reference TRBV28 and TRBJ1-1, is DVKVTQSSRYLVKRTGEKVFLECVQDMDHENMFWYRQDPGLGLRLIYFSYDVKMKEKGDIPEGYSVSREKKERFSLILESASTNQTSMYLCASRIGGAGMNTEAFFGQGTRLTVV.

The chain has TRBV18 and TRBJ2-5; D may be TRBD1 (5 bases). V lost 6 bases and J lost 1, with 12 bases in between. CDR1 KGHSH and CDR2 LQKENI come from the germline V gene. The CDR3 loop spans 14 amino acids. For the CDR3, the DNA is TGTGCCAGCTCCCCGACAGTCTCCCAAGAGACCCAGTACTTC. This gives the protein CASSPTVSQETQYF.

This clonotype occurred many times. The genes are TRBV29-1 and TRBJ2-7; D may be TRBD1 (6 bases). Germline V gives CDR1 SQVTM, CDR2 ANQGSEA. This CDR3 spans 14 amino acids. The V and J ends lost 4 bases and 2 bases respectively, with 15 bases between them. In DNA, the CDR3 is TGCAGCGTTGTGACCCCGGACAGTACCTACGAGCAGTACTTC. Translation: CSVVTPDSTYEQYF.

The chain recombines TRBV3-1 with TRBJ2-1; 10 bases fit TRBD2. The ends lost 4 bases at V and 9 bases at J; junction bases unmatched: 9. The CDR3 extends over 15 amino acids. Looked up from germline, CDR1 is LGHDT and CDR2 is YNNKEL (reference sequence). The CDR3 sequence is CASSPTGLAMGEQFF. The CDR3 DNA reads as TGTGCCAGCAGCCCGACGGGACTAGCGATGGGTGAGCAGTTCTTC.

This clonotype was counted between two and nine times. The chain links TRBV3-1 to TRBJ2-2, with no clear D. The CDR3 totals 12 residues. Trimming removed 1 base from V and 7 bases from J, with 4 bases in between. CDR1 and CDR2 from the germline V gene are LGHDT and YNNKEL (reference sequence). CDR3 nucleotide sequence: TGTGCCAGCAGCCAAGCGGTCGGGGAGCTGTTTTTT. Translation: CASSQAVGELFF.

There are many counts of this clonotype. V and J are TRBV5-1 and TRBJ2-1; no firm D call. In germline, CDR1 is SGHRS, CDR2 YFSETQ. The CDR3 is 15 residues long. The V end was cut by 2 bases, the J end by 0 bases, with 9 bases between. This chain's CDR3 is CASSFERSSYNEQFF. Written as DNA, the CDR3 is TGCGCCAGCAGCTTTGAAAGAAGCTCCTACAATGAGCAGTTCTTC.

In this sample, this clonotype turned up a few times. The chain links TRBV27 to TRBJ1-5; no clear D. Germline V lookup: CDR1 MNHEY, CDR2 SMNVEV (reference sequence). The CDR3 sequence is 13 residues long. V dropped 3 bases and J dropped 1 base, with 4 bases sitting between them. The DNA for the CDR3 is TGTGCCAGCAGTTTTAACAGCAATCAGCCCCAGCATTTT. Translating it yields CASSFNSNQPQHF.

This clonotype was seen a few times. V usage is TRBV28 and J usage is TRBJ2-7; possible D gene TRBD2, 5 bases. Germline V CDR1 and CDR2: MDHEN, SYDVKM. The CDR3 totals 15 residues. V lost 5 bases and J lost 5, with 19 bases in between. As DNA, the CDR3 is TGTGCCAGCAGTCGTGACCGGTGGACTGGGCACGAGCAGTACGTC. Translating gives CASSRDRWTGHEQYV.

The sample holds many counts of this clonotype. This chain uses TRBV12-3 or TRBV12-4 with TRBJ2-1; TRBD1 is a possible D gene (5 bases). The CDR3 is 15 residues long. V was trimmed by 3 bases and J by 5 bases, leaving 14 bases between them. CDR3 DNA: TGTGCCAGCAGTTTCGGTAGGGGTCTCAACAATGAGCAGTTCTTC. It encodes CASSFGRGLNNEQFF.

This clonotype was found many times. This chain links TRBV28 with TRBJ1-2; 10 bases agree with TRBD1. The CDR3 sequence is 15 residues long. The germline V gene has CDR1 MDHEN and CDR2 SYDVKM. Trimming at V came to 6 bases and at J to 4 bases, leaving 8 bases not matched to a gene. The CDR3 DNA is TGTGCCAGCAGACTGGACAGGGGGGCCACCTATGGCTACACCTTC. It translates to CASRLDRGATYGYTF.